This T cell receptor (beta chain) was sequenced for a study of neurological immune-mediated disorders. Study conclusions and caveats: Private repertoires in all groups were suggested, as expanded clones shared no CDR3 amino acid sequences across subjects.

Trimming pared 7 bases from V and 5 bases from J, leaving 17 bases between. The CDR3 spans 14 residues. This clonotype has at least ten counts. Its cognate antigen is unknown. 5'RACE with 10-nucleotide random UMIs produced the cDNA. Whenever a sequencing run was performed, it yielded over 190 million TCR-beta sequences from 15-18 subjects. TCRdb used MiXCR to reprocess the 5' RACE reads, holding one entry per CDR3 protein. Among about 44,000 distinct CDR3 sequences listed, roughly 21% were seen once. Stated time point: technical triplicate 3. This chain uses TRBV12-3 or TRBV12-4 with TRBJ2-5, with D perhaps TRBD1 (5 bases). This receptor was identified in a man between 60 and 75 years old with HTLV-1-associated myelopathy (HAM/TSP). Sequenced input: PBMCs. CDR3 residues: CASNPWGREETQYF. The CDR3 DNA sequence: TGTGCCAGCAACCCCTGGGGCAGAGAGGAGACCCAGTACTTC.